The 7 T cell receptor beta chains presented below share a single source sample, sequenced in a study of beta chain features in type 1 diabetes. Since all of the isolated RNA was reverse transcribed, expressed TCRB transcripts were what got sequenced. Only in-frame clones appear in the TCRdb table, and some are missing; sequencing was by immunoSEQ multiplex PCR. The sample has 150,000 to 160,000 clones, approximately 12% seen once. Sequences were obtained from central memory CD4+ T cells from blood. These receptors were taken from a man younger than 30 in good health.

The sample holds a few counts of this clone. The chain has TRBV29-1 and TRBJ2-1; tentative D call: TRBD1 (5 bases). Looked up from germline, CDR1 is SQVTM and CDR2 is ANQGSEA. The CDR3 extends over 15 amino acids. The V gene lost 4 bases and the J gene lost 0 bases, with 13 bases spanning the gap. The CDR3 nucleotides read TGCAGCGTTGTGGCACAGGTTAGCTCCTACAATGAGCAGTTCTTC. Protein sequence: CSVVAQVSSYNEQFF.

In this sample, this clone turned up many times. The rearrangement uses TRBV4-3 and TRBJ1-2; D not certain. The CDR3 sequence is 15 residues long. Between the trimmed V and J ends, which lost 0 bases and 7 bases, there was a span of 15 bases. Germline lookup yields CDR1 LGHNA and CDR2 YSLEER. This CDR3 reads CASSQEYSHSGGYTF. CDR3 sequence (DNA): TGCGCCAGCAGCCAAGAGTACAGTCATTCCGGTGGCTACACCTTC.

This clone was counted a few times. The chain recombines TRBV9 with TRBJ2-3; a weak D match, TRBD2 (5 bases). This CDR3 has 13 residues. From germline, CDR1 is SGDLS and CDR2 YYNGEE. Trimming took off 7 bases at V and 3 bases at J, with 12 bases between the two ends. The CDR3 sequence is CASGRVNTDTQYF. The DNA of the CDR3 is TGTGCCAGCGGGAGAGTGAATACAGATACGCAGTATTTT.

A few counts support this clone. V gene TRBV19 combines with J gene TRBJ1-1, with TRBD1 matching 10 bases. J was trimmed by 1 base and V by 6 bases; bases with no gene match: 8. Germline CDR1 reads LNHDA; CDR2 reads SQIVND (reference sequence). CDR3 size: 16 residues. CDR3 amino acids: CASRDEGQGKNTEAFF. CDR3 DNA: TGTGCCAGTAGGGACGAGGGACAGGGGAAGAACACTGAAGCTTTCTTT.

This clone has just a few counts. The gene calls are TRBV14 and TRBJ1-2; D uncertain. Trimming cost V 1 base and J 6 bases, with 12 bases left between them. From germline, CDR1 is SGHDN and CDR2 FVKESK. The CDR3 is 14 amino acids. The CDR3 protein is CASSQVISPHGYTF. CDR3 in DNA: TGTGCCAGCAGCCAAGTAATCTCCCCTCATGGCTACACCTTC.

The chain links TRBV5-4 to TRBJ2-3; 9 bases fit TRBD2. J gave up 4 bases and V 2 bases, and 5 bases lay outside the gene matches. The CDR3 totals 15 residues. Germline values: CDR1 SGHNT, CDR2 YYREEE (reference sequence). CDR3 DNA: TGTGCCAGCAGCTTCCGGGCGGGGGGGCCAGATACGCAGTATTTT. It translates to CASSFRAGGPDTQYF.

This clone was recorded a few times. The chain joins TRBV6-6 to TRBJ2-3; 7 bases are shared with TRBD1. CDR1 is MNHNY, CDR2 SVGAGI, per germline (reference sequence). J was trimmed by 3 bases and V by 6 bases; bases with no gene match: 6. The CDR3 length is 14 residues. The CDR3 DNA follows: TGTGCCAGCAGAACTAGACAGGGAACAGATACGCAGTATTTT. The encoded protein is CASRTRQGTDTQYF.